This entry lists 22 T cell receptor beta chains sequenced from one sample in a study of blood T cell repertoires in COVID-19. Some clones are missing from TCRdb's copy, which holds only in-frame ones; the method was immunoSEQ multiplex PCR. The repertoire holds 250,000 to 300,000 clones, with around 89% as singletons. Sequencing was done on a sample of PBMCs or T cells enriched from blood (not recorded which). The receptor set was obtained from a man in his forties who had recovered from COVID-19.

The chain links TRBV5-5 to TRBJ1-5; TRBD1 aligns across 7 bases. Unmatched junction bases numbered 11, after V lost 1 base and J lost 4 bases. CDR1 and CDR2 (germline): SGHKS, YYEKEE (reference sequence). This CDR3 has 17 amino acids. Here the CDR3 reads CASSLWPPGQSNQPQHF. The DNA for the CDR3 is TGTGCCAGCAGCTTGTGGCCCCCGGGACAGTCTAATCAGCCCCAGCATTTT.

On this clone itself: In the same sample, other DNA sequences code for this CDR3. J is TRBJ1-1 and V is TRBV18; D gene unclear. V lost 3 bases and J lost 2, with 10 bases in between. This CDR3 has 14 amino acids. CDR1 and CDR2 (germline): KGHSH, LQKENI. CDR3 region: CASSPRTGNTEAFF. The CDR3 DNA reads as TGTGCCAGCTCACCCCGGACGGGAAACACTGAAGCTTTCTTT.

V is TRBV27 and J is TRBJ1-1; tentative D call: TRBD1 (6 bases). Deletions cut 0 bases from V and 4 bases from J, with 12 bases between. Germline V gene sequence: CDR1 MNHEY, CDR2 SMNVEV (reference sequence). CDR3 size: 15 residues. CDR3 coding DNA: TGTGCCAGCAGTTTATCTGGGCAGGGGAGCACTGAAGCTTTCTTT. Amino acids: CASSLSGQGSTEAFF.

In the case of this clone: Distinct nucleotide sequences in the sample also encode this CDR3. The rearrangement uses TRBV10-3 and TRBJ1-1; D not resolved. The V gene lost 6 bases and the J gene lost 1 base, with 9 bases spanning the gap. Germline CDR1 is ENHRY and CDR2 is SYGVKD. The CDR3 consists of 13 residues. Here the CDR3 DNA reads TGTGCCATCAGCGAAACAGAGAACACTGAAGCTTTCTTT. This codes for CAISETENTEAFF.

This clone was recorded only once. The chain is built from TRBV9 and TRBJ2-7; 10 nucleotides match TRBD1. CDR1 SGDLS and CDR2 YYNGEE come from the germline V gene. Trimming at V came to 5 bases and at J to 2 bases, leaving 4 bases not matched to a gene. The CDR3 has 14 residues. DNA for the CDR3: TGTGCCAGCAGTAGAGGACAGGGGGCCTACGAGCAGTACTTC. The encoded protein is CASSRGQGAYEQYF.

The sample holds one count of this clone. This chain links TRBV12-3 or TRBV12-4 with TRBJ1-1; perhaps TRBD1 as D (5 bases). CDR3 length: 11 residues. Deletions cut 3 bases from V and 9 bases from J, with 8 bases between. This CDR3 reads CASSLGQKAFF. CDR3 DNA sequence: TGTGCCAGCAGTTTGGGGCAGAAAGCTTTCTTT.

The chain recombines TRBV28 with TRBJ1-3; tentatively, D is TRBD1 (6 bases). Trimming removed 5 bases from V and 0 bases from J, with 11 bases in between. Germline V lookup: CDR1 MDHEN, CDR2 SYDVKM. There are 15 residues in the CDR3. CDR3 DNA: TGTGCCAGCAGTCTTGGACAGAGCTCTGGAAACACCATATATTTT. It is translated as CASSLGQSSGNTIYF.

This chain uses TRBV7-8 with TRBJ2-1; no clear D. Per germline, CDR1 SGHVS and CDR2 FQNEAQ. The CDR3 is 13 residues long. The germline V and J ends were trimmed by 5 bases and 8 bases, with 13 bases remaining between them. DNA for the CDR3: TGTGCCAGCAGCCCGAGAGTCTTGGATGAGCAGTTCTTC. It is translated as CASSPRVLDEQFF. Full variable domain (remainder filled in from reference TRBV7-8 and TRBJ2-1): GAGVSQSPRYKVAKRGQDVALRCDPISGHVSLFWYQQALGQGPEFLTYFQNEAQLDKSGLPSDRFFAERPEGSVSTLKIQRTQQEDSAVYLCASSPRVLDEQFFGPGTRLTVL.

J is TRBJ2-7 and V is TRBV28; 10 bases match TRBD1. V shed 5 bases and J 2 bases; nucleotides not matched to a gene: 6. The CDR3 contains 15 residues. Germline assignment: CDR1 MDHEN and CDR2 SYDVKM. The CDR3 DNA is TGTGCCAGCAGTACCCTCGGGACAGGGGCCTACGAGCAGTACTTC. Its protein product is CASSTLGTGAYEQYF.

The chain combines TRBV27 with TRBJ1-5; possible D gene TRBD1, 6 bases. CDR1 is MNHEY and CDR2 is SMNVEV in the germline V gene (reference sequence). V shed 3 bases and J shed 6 bases, with 12 bases lying between them. The CDR3 length is 14 residues. CDR3: CASSFIGQFQPQHF. CDR3 coding DNA: TGTGCCAGCAGTTTCATCGGACAGTTTCAGCCCCAGCATTTT.

V and J are TRBV28 and TRBJ1-1; D remains unclear. Between the trimmed V and J ends, which lost 3 bases and 2 bases, there was a span of 7 bases. The CDR3 sequence is 13 residues long. CDR1 is MDHEN, CDR2 SYDVKM, per germline. The CDR3 loop reads CASSFAGNTEAFF. In nucleotides, the CDR3 is TGTGCCAGCAGTTTTGCCGGTAACACTGAAGCTTTCTTT.

V is TRBV7-9 and J is TRBJ2-1; D possibly corresponds to TRBD2 (6 bases). CDR3 length: 13 amino acids. Trimming removed 6 bases at V and 6 bases at J, with 12 bases between. Germline V gene data show CDR1 as SEHNR and CDR2 as FQNEAQ (reference sequence). The CDR3 loop reads CASSLWRGNEQFF. The CDR3 DNA reads TGTGCCAGCAGTTTGTGGCGGGGCAATGAGCAGTTCTTC. Using reference TRBV7-9 and TRBJ2-1 for the parts outside the CDR3, the full variable domain is DTGVSQNPRHKITKRGQNVTFRCDPISEHNRLYWYRQTLGQGPEFLTYFQNEAQLEKSRLLSDRFSAERPKGSFSTLEIQRTEQGDSAMYLCASSLWRGNEQFFGPGTRLTVL.

This chain uses TRBV30 with TRBJ1-5, with TRBD1 as a possible D gene (6 bases). The CDR3 runs 17 residues. Germline-derived CDR1 and CDR2 are GTSNPN and SVGIG (reference sequence). The V gene lost 0 bases and the J gene lost 3 bases, with 18 bases spanning the gap. The CDR3: CAWSVVGGQGNNQPQHF. Written as DNA, the CDR3 is TGTGCCTGGAGTGTGGTGGGGGGGCAGGGGAACAATCAGCCCCAGCATTTT. Full variable domain (outside the CDR3, taken from reference TRBV30 and TRBJ1-5): SQTIHQWPATLVQPVGSPLSLECTVEGTSNPNLYWYRQAAGRGLQLLFYSVGIGQISSEVPQNLSASRPQDRQFILSSKKLLLSDSGFYLCAWSVVGGQGNNQPQHFGDGTRLSIL.

This clone was seen once. V is TRBV5-1 and J is TRBJ2-7, with D possibly being TRBD1 (6 bases). The CDR3 contains 17 residues. Germline V lookup: CDR1 SGHRS, CDR2 YFSETQ. V was pared by 0 bases and J by 2 bases, with 18 bases between. The CDR3 DNA reads TGCGCCAGCAGCTTGGACCCGGGACACCGTCCTACCTACGAGCAGTACTTC. Translation: CASSLDPGHRPTYEQYF.

In nucleotides, the CDR3 is TGTGCCAGCAGTAGGGGACAGCAAATGAACACTGAAGCTTTCTTT. It is translated as CASSRGQQMNTEAFF. The gene calls are TRBV6-5 and TRBJ1-1; 7 bases match TRBD1. Germline V lookup: CDR1 MNHEY, CDR2 SVGAGI. The CDR3 covers 15 residues. The ends lost 5 bases at V and 0 bases at J; junction bases unmatched: 6.

The rearrangement uses TRBV5-4 and TRBJ2-1; D is uncertain. V dropped 3 bases and J dropped 15 bases, with 19 bases sitting between them. CDR3 length equals 13 residues. Per the germline V gene, CDR1 is SGHNT and CDR2 is YYREEE (reference sequence). The CDR3 is CASSSRGMEVWFF. CDR3 nucleotides: TGTGCCAGCAGCTCGAGAGGAATGGAAGTGTGGTTCTTC.

This chain joins TRBV18 and TRBJ1-5; D is perhaps TRBD1 (5 bases). CDR3 size: 14 residues. V lost 4 bases and J lost 6, with 13 bases in between. The germline V gene has CDR1 KGHSH and CDR2 LQKENI. Here the CDR3 DNA reads TGTGCCAGCTCACAACAGGACACCACTCAGCCCCAGCATTTT. Its translation: CASSQQDTTQPQHF.

The chain has TRBV4-3 and TRBJ2-3; weak D call: TRBD2 (5 bases). The V end was cut by 1 base, the J end by 1 base, with 12 bases between. Germline values: CDR1 LGHNA, CDR2 YSLEER. CDR3 length: 16 residues. CDR3 sequence reads: CASSQVASVGTDTQYF. CDR3 DNA sequence: TGCGCCAGCAGCCAAGTAGCGTCGGTCGGCACAGATACGCAGTATTTT.

The chain combines TRBV7-7 with TRBJ2-2; 8 bases are shared with TRBD2. Germline V CDR1 and CDR2: SSHAT, FNYEAQ (reference sequence). Unmatched junction bases numbered 3, after V lost 5 bases and J lost 7 bases. The CDR3 totals 13 residues. CDR3 sequence (DNA): TGTGCCAGCAGCCTTAGCGGGATCGGGGAGCTGTTTTTT. It codes for CASSLSGIGELFF.

The gene calls are TRBV4-3 and TRBJ1-1; weak D call: TRBD1 (6 bases). This CDR3 has 18 residues. Trimming pared 0 bases from V and 3 bases from J, leaving 20 bases between. CDR1 and CDR2 from the germline V gene are LGHNA and YSLEER. The DNA for the CDR3 is TGCGCCAGCAGCCAAGATGGGGGGGCCCACAGGGCCCACACTGAAGCTTTCTTT. Translation gives CASSQDGGAHRAHTEAFF.

The rearrangement uses TRBV29-1 and TRBJ2-5; the match to TRBD2 covers 14 bases. Germline-derived CDR1 and CDR2 are SQVTM and ANQGSEA. This CDR3 has 14 residues. V shed 7 bases and J 7 bases; nucleotides not matched to a gene: 8. The CDR3 here is CSAKTSGRVGTQYF. DNA of the CDR3: TGCAGCGCCAAGACTAGCGGGAGGGTAGGGACCCAGTACTTC.

This clone was seen only once. The rearrangement joins TRBV28 to TRBJ2-7, with D perhaps TRBD1 (5 bases). This CDR3 contains 15 residues. V lost 6 bases and J 3 bases, leaving 18 bases between the germline ends. Germline CDR1 MDHEN, CDR2 SYDVKM. The CDR3 bases are TGTGCCAGCAGCTCTTTTTTGCCAGGGCGCTACGAGCAGTACTTC. This codes for CASSSFLPGRYEQYF.